One sample yielded the 20 T cell receptor beta chains listed below, sequenced in a study of radiation and T cells in renal cell carcinoma (dated by TCRdb to the early 2020s). The sample's time point, from its label and the paper: tumor resected at nephrectomy. Sample treatment or condition, as interpreted from the label and publication: treatment-naive control, cytoreductive nephrectomy. Library preparation used the immunoSEQ multiplex PCR assay. Held by TCRdb, this immuneACCESS table contains in-frame sequences only and omits some clones. Under half of the omission traces to an unresolved V gene where checked; the cause of the rest is unknown. This sample lists more than 15,000 clones; about three fifths were detected once. The ten largest clones represent roughly a third of the sample. The sample consisted of tumor tissue, taken from a patient whose treatment was nephrectomy without radiotherapy. The receptors here all came from a man aged 45-60 years with renal cell carcinoma.

V gene TRBV29-1 combines with J gene TRBJ2-1; D is ambiguous. This CDR3 has 13 residues. CDR1 is SQVTM and CDR2 is ANQGSEA in the germline V gene. DNA of the CDR3: TGCAGTTATAAGGCAAGCTCCTACAATGAGCAGTTCTTC. Translated, it gives CSYKASSYNEQFF.

The chain combines TRBV6-1 with TRBJ1-1; a weak D match, TRBD1 (5 bases). This CDR3 is 13 amino acids long. Per the germline V gene, CDR1 is MNHNS and CDR2 is SASEGT. V was pared by 5 bases and J by 5 bases, with 12 bases between. The CDR3 here is CASSPRGDTEAFF. In DNA, the CDR3 is TGTGCCAGCAGTCCCAGAGGGGATACTGAAGCTTTCTTT.

This clone was counted only a few times. This rearrangement joins TRBV4-3 to TRBJ1-1, with D possibly being TRBD1 (5 bases). Germline CDR1 is LGHNA and CDR2 is YSLEER. The CDR3 runs 15 residues. V gave up 0 bases and J gave up 7 bases, with 15 bases separating them. The CDR3 DNA reads as TGCGCCAGCAGCCAAGAGAGGGGACGCCAATTTGAAGCTTTCTTT. Translation: CASSQERGRQFEAFF.

The chain joins TRBV19 to TRBJ2-2; D not resolved. The V gene's germline CDR1 is LNHDA and CDR2 SQIVND (reference sequence). The CDR3 runs to 14 residues. The V and J ends lost 5 bases and 4 bases respectively, with 11 bases between them. This chain's CDR3 is CASSDHGSTGELFF. CDR3 DNA sequence: TGTGCCAGTAGTGACCACGGATCCACCGGGGAGCTGTTTTTT.

CDR3 bases: TGTGCCAGCAGCTTGGAGACGAACACCGGGGAGCTGTTTTTT. This translates into CASSLETNTGELFF. This chain uses TRBV7-6 with TRBJ2-2; no clear D. Trimming shortened V by 3 bases and J by 0 bases, and 5 bases separated the two germline ends. The CDR3 is 14 residues long. CDR1 and CDR2 from the germline V gene are SGHVS and FNYEAQ.

V and J are TRBV7-2 and TRBJ2-2; 7 bases agree with TRBD2. V lost 5 bases to trimming and J lost 6 bases; unmatched junction nucleotides: 9. The CDR3 length is 15 residues. Germline values: CDR1 SGHTA, CDR2 FQGNSA. For the CDR3, the DNA is TGTGCCAGCAGCCAACTGACTAGCCGGGCCGGGGAGCTGTTTTTT. Translated, it gives CASSQLTSRAGELFF. Drawing the rest from reference TRBV7-2 and TRBJ2-2, the complete variable domain is GAGVSQSPSNKVTEKGKDVELRCDPISGHTALYWYRQSLGQGLEFLIYFQGNSAPDKSGLPSDRFSAERTGGSVSTLTIQRTQQEDSAVYLCASSQLTSRAGELFFGEGSRLTVL.

The J gene is TRBJ1-2, the V gene TRBV4-3; D ambiguous. V lost 0 bases and J 4 bases, leaving 18 bases between the germline ends. The germline gives CDR1 LGHNA, CDR2 YSLEER. The length of the CDR3 is 17 residues. CDR3 nucleotide sequence: TGCGCCAGCAGCCAAGATCTAGGGCCATACAACCTCTATGGCTACACCTTC. Amino acids: CASSQDLGPYNLYGYTF.

CDR3 loop: CASSYPTGGGQPQHF. The CDR3 nucleotides read TGTGCCAGTAGTTACCCGACAGGGGGAGGTCAGCCCCAGCATTTT. The chain joins TRBV19 to TRBJ1-5, with TRBD1 matching 9 bases. The ends lost 5 bases at V and 6 bases at J; junction bases unmatched: 8. This CDR3 spans 15 amino acids. The germline V gene has CDR1 LNHDA and CDR2 SQIVND (reference sequence).

This clone was seen more than once but under ten times. The chain combines TRBV6-9 with TRBJ1-5; TRBD1 might be the D (5 bases). The V end was cut by 2 bases, the J end by 6 bases, with 29 bases between. Germline V gene sequence: CDR1 MNHGY, CDR2 SVAAGI. This CDR3 has 20 amino acids. CDR3 residues: CASSYLIGLVDGASSQPQHF. The CDR3 bases are TGTGCCAGCAGTTATCTCATCGGCCTGGTCGACGGGGCTTCATCTCAGCCCCAGCATTTT.

This chain connects TRBV6-1 to TRBJ1-2; D call uncertain. Looked up from germline, CDR1 is MNHNS and CDR2 is SASEGT. The CDR3 is made up of 16 amino acids. The V gene lost 4 bases and the J gene lost 4 bases, with 19 bases spanning the gap. CDR3 sequence reads: CASSGGGLTRGYGYTF. In DNA, the CDR3 is TGTGCCAGCAGTGGAGGAGGTCTGACACGCGGCTATGGCTACACCTTC.

This sequence joins TRBV4-2 and TRBJ1-5, with D hard to call. Trimming took off 0 bases at V and 1 base at J, with 7 bases between the two ends. Germline assignment: CDR1 LGHNA and CDR2 YNFKEQ. The CDR3 has 15 amino acids. The DNA for the CDR3 is TGTGCCAGCAGCCAAGATCAGGCCAGCAATCAGCCCCAGCATTTT. This translates into CASSQDQASNQPQHF.

By proportion, this clone is medium-sized. V and J are TRBV9 and TRBJ2-7, with D uncertain. Germline CDR1 SGDLS, CDR2 YYNGEE. The CDR3 extends over 13 amino acids. Between the trimmed V and J ends, which lost 0 bases and 2 bases, there was a span of 6 bases. The CDR3 nucleotides read TGTGCCAGCAGCGTAGGGGTAACCTACGAGCAGTACTTC. Protein: CASSVGVTYEQYF.

The J gene is TRBJ1-2, the V gene TRBV7-8, with TRBD1 matching over 8 bases. The CDR3 has 16 amino acids. The J segment lost 2 bases and the V segment lost 2 bases, leaving 7 bases of the junction unmatched. Germline CDR1 and CDR2: SGHVS and FQNEAQ. The CDR3 coding sequence is TGTGCCAGCAGCTTACTAGCACAGGGGGGGAACTATGGCTACACCTTC. Its translation: CASSLLAQGGNYGYTF.

This clone was detected once. The rearrangement uses TRBV19 and TRBJ2-3; a weak D match, TRBD2 (6 bases). Trimming stripped 9 bases from V and 4 bases from J, with 14 bases between. The CDR3 contains 13 residues. Germline assignment: CDR1 LNHDA and CDR2 SQIVND (reference sequence). The CDR3 DNA is TGTGCCAGCATCCCTACGGGGGCAGATACGCAGTATTTT. Translating gives CASIPTGADTQYF.

This clone was seen a few times. V is TRBV30 and J is TRBJ1-2; no clear D. Per the germline V gene, CDR1 is GTSNPN and CDR2 is SVGIG (reference sequence). The CDR3 contains 13 residues. V was shortened by 2 bases and J by 5 bases, with 12 bases between the two germline ends. CDR3 sequence: CAWSIGSQYGYTF. CDR3 DNA: TGTGCCTGGAGTATCGGCAGCCAATATGGCTACACCTTC.

This clone has just a few counts. The V gene is TRBV5-6, the J gene TRBJ1-5, with D perhaps TRBD1 (5 bases). CDR1 SGHDT and CDR2 YYEEEE come from the germline V gene. CDR3 length: 15 residues. V was trimmed by 0 bases and J by 7 bases, leaving 14 bases between them. The CDR3: CASSLAGQGTQPQHF. CDR3 DNA sequence: TGTGCCAGCAGCTTGGCCGGGCAGGGAACCCAGCCCCAGCATTTT. The whole variable domain, remainder taken from reference TRBV5-6 and TRBJ1-5, is DAGVTQSPTHLIKTRGQQVTLRCSPKSGHDTVSWYQQALGQGPQFIFQYYEEEERQRGNFPDRFSGHQFPNYSSELNVNALLLGDSALYLCASSLAGQGTQPQHFGDGTRLSIL.

This clone was recorded a few times. Written as DNA, the CDR3 is TGTGCCAGCAGCTTGTTCTCGGGGAGGAATGGCTACACCTTC. Translated: CASSLFSGRNGYTF. This chain connects TRBV5-5 to TRBJ1-2; unclear D gene. Trimming took 1 base from V and 6 from J, leaving 13 bases between them. The CDR3 contains 14 residues. Germline lookup yields CDR1 SGHKS and CDR2 YYEKEE (reference sequence).

This chain uses TRBV11-2 with TRBJ1-2; D remains ambiguous. Germline V lookup: CDR1 SGHAT, CDR2 FQNNGV. Trimming took off 1 base at V and 4 bases at J, with 7 bases between the two ends. CDR3 length: 13 residues. The CDR3 region is CASSLGVGYGYTF. As DNA, the CDR3 is TGTGCCAGCAGCTTAGGTGTCGGCTATGGCTACACCTTC.

The chain recombines TRBV7-7 with TRBJ2-7, with 13 bases fitting TRBD2. The V and J ends lost 5 bases and 1 base, in that order; junction bases with no gene match: 2. The CDR3 covers 15 residues. Germline V lookup: CDR1 SSHAT, CDR2 FNYEAQ (reference sequence). The CDR3 region is CASSQGLAGSYEQYF. DNA for the CDR3: TGTGCCAGCAGCCAGGGACTAGCGGGGTCCTACGAGCAGTACTTC.

This chain uses TRBV28 with TRBJ2-1; D is uncertain. The CDR3 spans 16 residues. V shed 3 bases and J shed 0 bases, with 12 bases lying between them. Germline values: CDR1 MDHEN, CDR2 SYDVKM. The CDR3 nucleotides are TGTGCCAGCAGTTTCGCGGCGGTTAGCTCCTACAATGAGCAGTTCTTC. It translates to CASSFAAVSSYNEQFF.